The clone carrying this TCR beta chain was counted a few times. The entry originates in a study of blood T cell repertoires in COVID-19. Study context: Acute and convalescent COVID-19 samples came from the United States, Italy and Spain. Nucleic acid was either cDNA or gDNA, and it came from T cells, B-cell-depleted T cells, or PBMCs.

The CDR3 loop spans 13 amino acids. In germline, CDR1 is MNHNS, CDR2 SASEGT. With 2 bases clipped from V and 16 bases from J, the junction kept 9 bases outside the gene matches. How the authors handled the data: Amplified reference gene primers provided the basis for estimating nucleated cell counts. Some clones are missing from TCRdb's copy, which holds only in-frame ones; the method was immunoSEQ multiplex PCR. D and trimming come from the DNA, and the V and J calls and clone size come from that table. The sample has 250,000 to 300,000 clones, roughly 85% seen once. V is TRBV6-1 and J is TRBJ2-1; 9 nucleotides agree with TRBD1. Sequencing input: peripheral blood. The TCR originated in a man aged 55 to 70 who had recovered from COVID-19. CDR3 sequence reads: CASSEINPGQGFF. DNA for the CDR3: TGTGCCAGCAGTGAAATCAATCCGGGACAGGGTTTCTTC.